Following are 29 T cell receptor beta chains from one sample sequenced in a study of T cell responses to AZD1222 COVID-19 vaccine. Sequencing used immunoSEQ multiplex PCR; TCRdb keeps in-frame clones, though not all of them. The data show about 100,000 clones, about 90% seen once. The sample here was peripheral blood, taken 28 days after the second AZD1222 dose. Receptors originate from an adult who received the AZD1222 COVID-19 vaccine.

This rearrangement joins TRBV12-5 to TRBJ1-5, with 9 bases aligning to TRBD1. The CDR3 runs to 14 residues. Germline V gives CDR1 LGHNT, CDR2 FRNRAP. With 6 bases clipped from V and 4 bases from J, the junction kept 4 bases outside the gene matches. In DNA form, the CDR3 reads TGTGCTAGTGGACGGGACAGGGTGAATCAGCCCCAGCATTTT. Translation gives CASGRDRVNQPQHF.

This chain links TRBV19 with TRBJ2-1; 10 nucleotides agree with TRBD2. This CDR3 has 17 amino acids. V trimming: 5 bases; J trimming: 4 bases; junction bases outside the gene matches: 11. Germline V lookup: CDR1 LNHDA, CDR2 SQIVND (reference sequence). The CDR3 reads CASSPIFSGGVYNEQFF. CDR3 DNA sequence: TGTGCCAGTAGTCCGATTTTCAGCGGGGGGGTTTACAATGAGCAGTTCTTC.

This clone was picked up one time. J is TRBJ2-7 and V is TRBV6-5; D might be TRBD1 (6 bases). Between the trimmed V and J ends, which lost 2 bases and 4 bases, there was a span of 12 bases. The CDR3 runs 14 residues. Germline V gene lookup returns CDR1 MNHEY and CDR2 SVGAGI. CDR3 protein: CASSYQLQGYEQYF. Here the CDR3 DNA reads TGTGCCAGCAGTTACCAATTACAGGGATACGAGCAGTACTTC.

The chain recombines TRBV5-5 with TRBJ1-1; D unclear. Trimming cost V 2 bases and J 4 bases, with 12 bases left between them. The CDR3 covers 14 residues. The germline gives CDR1 SGHKS, CDR2 YYEKEE (reference sequence). In nucleotides, the CDR3 is TGTGCCAGCAGCTTAGACGACCGTGGCACTGAAGCTTTCTTT. Translating it yields CASSLDDRGTEAFF.

The chain carries TRBV19 and TRBJ2-2; D may match TRBD1 or TRBD2 (6 bases each). The CDR3 length is 14 residues. Between the trimmed V and J ends, which lost 7 bases and 6 bases, there was a span of 15 bases. CDR1 is LNHDA, CDR2 SQIVND, per germline (reference sequence). The DNA for the CDR3 is TGTGCCAGTACCCCCCGGAGGGGGTCCGGGGAGCTGTTTTTT. Its protein product is CASTPRRGSGELFF.

The chain combines TRBV6-5 with TRBJ1-2; 9 nucleotides agree with TRBD1. CDR3 length: 15 residues. V dropped 8 bases and J dropped 0; count of bases not matched to a gene: 7. The germline V gene has CDR1 MNHEY and CDR2 SVGAGI. The CDR3 here is CASCPRQGANYGYTF. The CDR3 coding sequence is TGTGCCAGCTGTCCCCGACAGGGGGCTAACTATGGCTACACCTTC.

The chain links TRBV9 to TRBJ1-1, with 9 positions matching TRBD1. Trimming took 3 bases from V and 6 from J; bases not matched to a gene: 9. The CDR3 has 15 amino acids. Germline-derived CDR1 and CDR2 are SGDLS and YYNGEE. CDR3 sequence reads: CASSALQGAGAEAFF. The CDR3 coding sequence is TGTGCCAGCAGCGCGCTACAGGGGGCGGGCGCTGAAGCTTTCTTT.

The CDR3 bases are TGTGCCAGCACCCCAGGTCCATTATGGGGCTACACCTTC. Residues: CASTPGPLWGYTF. This chain joins TRBV6-5 and TRBJ1-2; the D is unclear. The V gene's germline CDR1 is MNHEY and CDR2 SVGAGI. The ends were cut back, 7 bases at V and 8 bases at J, with 17 bases in the middle. The CDR3 is made up of 13 amino acids.

The chain joins TRBV24-1 to TRBJ1-5; 8 bases map to TRBD1. The CDR3 contains 12 residues. Germline CDR1 KGHDR, CDR2 SFDVKD. The J segment lost 3 bases and the V segment lost 10 bases, leaving 1 base of the junction unmatched. This chain's CDR3 is CATQGVNQPQHF. CDR3 in DNA: TGTGCCACACAGGGGGTCAATCAGCCCCAGCATTTT.

V usage is TRBV30 and J usage is TRBJ1-1; 7 nucleotides agree with TRBD1. The CDR3 has 12 amino acids. J lost 9 bases, V lost 0 bases, and 4 bases had no gene match. CDR1 is GTSNPN and CDR2 is SVGIG in the germline V gene (reference sequence). The CDR3 region has the DNA TGTGCCTGGAGTGTAAGGGGGCTGAAAGCTTTCTTT. Translation gives CAWSVRGLKAFF. Full variable domain (rest looked up from reference TRBV30 and TRBJ1-1): SQTIHQWPATLVQPVGSPLSLECTVEGTSNPNLYWYRQAAGRGLQLLFYSVGIGQISSEVPQNLSASRPQDRQFILSSKKLLLSDSGFYLCAWSVRGLKAFFGQGTRLTVV.

The rearrangement links TRBV5-8 to TRBJ1-4, with a possible D match to TRBD1 (6 bases). The CDR3 length is 15 residues. V was pared by 4 bases and J by 5 bases, with 15 bases between. The germline CDR1 and CDR2 sequences are SGHTS and YDEGEE. The CDR3: CASSQRAGVNEKLFF. In nucleotides, the CDR3 is TGTGCCAGCAGCCAGCGGGCAGGGGTGAATGAAAAACTGTTTTTT.

The chain joins TRBV9 to TRBJ1-3, with 8 nucleotides matching TRBD1. The CDR3 is made up of 18 amino acids. Germline V CDR1 and CDR2: SGDLS, YYNGEE. With 3 bases clipped from V and 0 bases from J, the junction kept 11 bases outside the gene matches. CDR3 sequence: CASSGNRQGTDSGNTIYF. For the CDR3, the DNA is TGTGCCAGCAGCGGTAACAGACAGGGGACAGACTCTGGAAACACCATATATTTT.

The gene calls are TRBV6-5 and TRBJ1-5; D is ambiguous. CDR1 and CDR2 from the germline V gene are MNHEY and SVGAGI. The V end was cut by 0 bases, the J end by 9 bases, with 12 bases between. The CDR3 has 14 amino acids. CDR3 amino acids: CASSYSGRQGPQHF. CDR3 in DNA: TGTGCCAGCAGTTACTCGGGGAGGCAAGGGCCCCAGCATTTT.

The V call is TRBV4-3, the J call TRBJ2-3; 7 bases line up with TRBD2. The CDR3 has 15 residues. The ends lost 5 bases at V and 1 base at J; junction bases unmatched: 6. Germline assignment: CDR1 LGHNA and CDR2 YSLEER. DNA of the CDR3: TGCGCCAGCAGCAGAGGGAGGGAGGGCACAGATACGCAGTATTTT. It yields the protein CASSRGREGTDTQYF.

The V gene is TRBV28, the J gene TRBJ2-7; D gene ambiguous. The length of the CDR3 is 13 residues. V dropped 11 bases and J dropped 0 bases, with 14 bases sitting between them. Germline V gene sequence: CDR1 MDHEN, CDR2 SYDVKM. The CDR3 sequence: CAASPYRSYEQYF. The CDR3 DNA sequence: TGTGCCGCCTCCCCCTACCGCTCCTACGAGCAGTACTTC. The complete variable domain, with remaining parts taken from reference TRBV28 and TRBJ2-7, reads DVKVTQSSRYLVKRTGEKVFLECVQDMDHENMFWYRQDPGLGLRLIYFSYDVKMKEKGDIPEGYSVSREKKERFSLILESASTNQTSMYLCAASPYRSYEQYFGPGTRLTVT.

This chain uses TRBV2 with TRBJ1-5, with 8 positions matching TRBD1. J gave up 7 bases and V 4 bases, and 6 bases lay outside the gene matches. Per germline, CDR1 SNHLY and CDR2 FYNNEI. The CDR3 is 14 amino acids. The CDR3 region is CASSGSGGEQPQHF. The CDR3 coding sequence is TGTGCCAGCAGTGGGTCAGGGGGCGAACAGCCCCAGCATTTT.

The chain carries TRBV5-1 and TRBJ1-6, with D maybe TRBD1 (5 bases). The CDR3 sequence is 15 residues long. Germline V gene lookup returns CDR1 SGHRS and CDR2 YFSETQ. V gave up 0 bases and J gave up 10 bases, with 14 bases separating them. The CDR3 DNA reads as TGCGCCAGCAGCTTGGATCAGGGATCGGCCTCACCCCTCCACTTT. This translates into CASSLDQGSASPLHF.

The rearrangement links TRBV7-9 to TRBJ2-7; perhaps TRBD1 as D (6 bases). Germline V gene sequence: CDR1 SEHNR, CDR2 FQNEAQ (reference sequence). This CDR3 comprises 15 residues. The V end lost 4 bases, the J end lost 3 bases, and 16 bases lay between the germline ends. CDR3 in DNA: TGTGCCAGCAGCTCAGGTCTACAGGGCGTCTACGAGCAGTACTTC. It specifies CASSSGLQGVYEQYF.

A few counts support this clone. The V call is TRBV11-3, the J call TRBJ2-2, with D unresolved. The V gene's germline CDR1 is SGHNT and CDR2 YENEEA. This CDR3 has 16 residues. Trimming removed 4 bases at V and 2 bases at J, with 14 bases between. CDR3 DNA sequence: TGTGCCAGCAGCTCGGGCCATGGATTCAACACCGGGGAGCTGTTTTTT. Translation gives CASSSGHGFNTGELFF. The whole variable domain, remainder taken from reference TRBV11-3 and TRBJ2-2, is EAGVVQSPRYKIIEKKQPVAFWCNPISGHNTLYWYLQNLGQGPELLIRYENEEAVDDSQLPKDRFSAERLKGVDSTLKIQPAELGDSAVYLCASSSGHGFNTGELFFGEGSRLTVL.

V gene TRBV19 combines with J gene TRBJ2-4; tentative D call: TRBD2 (5 bases). The CDR3 has 17 residues. V lost 0 bases and J 3 bases, leaving 15 bases between the germline ends. Germline V gene lookup returns CDR1 LNHDA and CDR2 SQIVND (reference sequence). The CDR3 is CASSIDLTGIGKNIQYF. As DNA, the CDR3 is TGTGCCAGTAGTATAGATCTCACCGGGATCGGCAAAAACATTCAGTACTTC.

The chain has TRBV3-1 (or the pseudogene TRBV3-2) and TRBJ1-6, with 7 positions matching TRBD1. Germline values: CDR1 LGHDT, CDR2 YNNKEL (reference sequence). V gave up 4 bases and J gave up 7 bases; unmatched junction bases: 7. The CDR3 consists of 15 residues. The CDR3 reads CASSLETGLNSPLHF. The CDR3 coding sequence is TGTGCCAGCAGCCTCGAGACAGGGCTGAATTCACCCCTCCACTTT.

The chain carries TRBV19 and TRBJ2-7; 7 bases are a match to TRBD1. The germline V gene has CDR1 LNHDA and CDR2 SQIVND (reference sequence). Germline trimming cut 6 bases from V and 4 bases from J; bases unmatched to any gene: 6. The CDR3 contains 13 residues. The CDR3 region has the DNA TGTGCCAGTAGCAGGGACAGTCCTTACGAGCAGTACTTC. This gives the protein CASSRDSPYEQYF.

The V and J genes are TRBV24-1 and TRBJ2-5, with 9 bases that match TRBD2. Germline values: CDR1 KGHDR, CDR2 SFDVKD. V dropped 5 bases and J dropped 2; count of bases not matched to a gene: 5. The CDR3 extends over 15 amino acids. The CDR3 loop reads CATSASGKPQETQYF. Here the CDR3 DNA reads TGTGCCACCAGTGCTAGCGGGAAACCACAAGAGACCCAGTACTTC.

This chain connects TRBV14 to TRBJ2-7; D is ambiguous. This CDR3 is 14 amino acids long. The germline V and J ends were trimmed by 1 base and 3 bases, with 10 bases remaining between them. Germline values: CDR1 SGHDN, CDR2 FVKESK. In DNA form, the CDR3 reads TGTGCCAGCAGCCAAGTTGGGATGGGCTACGAGCAGTACTTC. Its translation: CASSQVGMGYEQYF.

V usage is TRBV6-5 and J usage is TRBJ1-2; D is perhaps TRBD1 (5 bases). Germline V lookup: CDR1 MNHEY, CDR2 SVGAGI. This CDR3 contains 15 residues. The V and J ends lost 1 base and 3 bases respectively, with 12 bases between them. CDR3 DNA sequence: TGTGCCAGCAGTTACTTAGGGACCTTAGACTATGGCTACACCTTC. Protein: CASSYLGTLDYGYTF.

V is TRBV27 and J is TRBJ1-5, with TRBD1 as a possible D gene (5 bases). The CDR3 extends over 14 amino acids. V was shortened by 6 bases and J by 4 bases, with 13 bases between the two germline ends. CDR1 and CDR2 (germline): MNHEY, SMNVEV (reference sequence). Here the CDR3 reads CASRFGAGNQPQHF. The CDR3 bases are TGTGCCAGCAGGTTTGGGGCCGGGAATCAGCCCCAGCATTTT.

V and J are TRBV6-1 and TRBJ2-7; the D gene is possibly TRBD1 (5 bases). Germline CDR1 is MNHNS and CDR2 is SASEGT. The CDR3 runs 16 residues. V lost 4 bases and J lost 3, with 19 bases in between. This chain's CDR3 is CASSVKGAKGVYEQYF. In DNA form, the CDR3 reads TGTGCCAGCAGTGTTAAAGGGGCTAAGGGCGTCTACGAGCAGTACTTC.

This chain uses TRBV28 with TRBJ1-1, with D possibly being TRBD1 (5 bases). CDR1 and CDR2 (germline): MDHEN, SYDVKM. This CDR3 has 14 residues. The ends were cut back, 3 bases at V and 4 bases at J, with 12 bases in the middle. Here the CDR3 DNA reads TGTGCCAGCAGTTTTGGGGGATCGGCCACTGAAGCTTTCTTT. It is translated as CASSFGGSATEAFF.

This chain links TRBV16 with TRBJ2-7; D is unclear. The germline CDR1 and CDR2 sequences are KGHSY and FQNENV. The V and J ends lost 5 bases and 4 bases respectively, with 9 bases between them. This CDR3 is 12 amino acids long. The CDR3 sequence is CASSSFRYEQYF. The CDR3 nucleotides are TGTGCCAGCAGCAGTTTTCGGTACGAGCAGTACTTC. Full variable domain (rest looked up from reference TRBV16 and TRBJ2-7): GEEVAQTPKHLVRGEGQKAKLYCAPIKGHSYVFWYQQVLKNEFKFLISFQNENVFDETGMPKERFSAKCLPNSPCSLEIQATKLEDSAVYFCASSSFRYEQYFGPGTRLTVT.